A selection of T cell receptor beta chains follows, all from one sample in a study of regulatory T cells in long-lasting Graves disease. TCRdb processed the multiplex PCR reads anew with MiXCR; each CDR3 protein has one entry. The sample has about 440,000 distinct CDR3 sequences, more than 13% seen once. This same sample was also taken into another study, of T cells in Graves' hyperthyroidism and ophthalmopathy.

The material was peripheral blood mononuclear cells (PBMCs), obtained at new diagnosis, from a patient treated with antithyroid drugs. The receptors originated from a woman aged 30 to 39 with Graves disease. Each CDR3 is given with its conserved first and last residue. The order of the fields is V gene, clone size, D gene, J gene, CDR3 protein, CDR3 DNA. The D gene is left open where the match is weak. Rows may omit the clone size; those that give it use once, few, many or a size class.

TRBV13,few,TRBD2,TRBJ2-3,CASSELAGADTQYF,TGTGCCAGCAGTGAACTAGCGGGAGCAGATACGCAGTATTTT
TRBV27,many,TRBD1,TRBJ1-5,CASSLGTGSGQPQHF,TGTGCCAGCAGTCTAGGGACAGGGAGTGGTCAGCCCCAGCATTTT
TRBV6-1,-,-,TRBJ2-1,CASSRDPTDYNEQFF,TGTGCCAGCAGCCGCGACCCGACAGACTACAATGAGCAGTTCTTC
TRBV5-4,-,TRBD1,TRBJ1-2,CASRPDRSYGYTF,TGTGCCAGCAGGCCGGACAGGAGTTATGGCTACACCTTC
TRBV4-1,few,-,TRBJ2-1,CASSPYPEDEQFF,TGCGCCAGCAGCCCATACCCAGAGGATGAGCAGTTCTTC
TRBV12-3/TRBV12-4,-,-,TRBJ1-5,CASSLGGVEQPQHF,TGTGCCAGCAGTTTAGGAGGGGTAGAGCAGCCCCAGCATTTT
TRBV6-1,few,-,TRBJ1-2,CASSEAGYWGYTF,TGTGCCAGCAGTGAGGCGGGGTACTGGGGCTACACCTTC
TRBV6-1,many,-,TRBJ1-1,CASSEVQGTTEAFF,TGTGCCAGCAGTGAAGTGCAGGGAACCACTGAAGCTTTCTTT
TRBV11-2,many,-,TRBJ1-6,CASSHDSPLHF,TGTGCCAGCAGCCACGATTCACCCCTCCACTTT
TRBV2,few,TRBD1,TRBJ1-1,CASSGGTGNTEAFF,TGTGCCAGCAGTGGTGGGACAGGGAACACTGAAGCTTTCTTT
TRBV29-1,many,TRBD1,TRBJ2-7,CSVEGDRGLYEQYF,TGCAGCGTTGAGGGGGACAGGGGGCTATACGAGCAGTACTTC
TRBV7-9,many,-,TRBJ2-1,CASSSLAGDSYNEQFF,TGTGCCAGCAGCTCCCTGGCAGGAGACTCCTACAATGAGCAGTTCTTC
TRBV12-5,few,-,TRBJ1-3,CASGVDTIYF,TGTGCTAGCGGGGTTGACACCATATATTTT
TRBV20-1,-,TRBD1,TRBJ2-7,CSARTLEPGQSSYEQYF,TGCAGTGCTAGAACACTTGAACCGGGACAGAGCTCCTACGAGCAGTACTTC
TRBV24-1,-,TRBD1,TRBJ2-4,CATSERTGTGKNIQYF,TGTGCCACCAGTGAGCGAACAGGGACAGGCAAAAACATTCAGTACTTC
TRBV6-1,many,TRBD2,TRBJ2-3,CASSRRGLAGEGGTDTQYF,TGTGCCAGCAGTCGTCGGGGACTAGCGGGAGAGGGGGGCACAGATACGCAGTATTTT
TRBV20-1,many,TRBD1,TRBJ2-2,CSARDLGQGGRGGELFF,TGCAGTGCTAGAGATCTCGGACAGGGGGGGAGAGGCGGGGAGCTGTTTTTT
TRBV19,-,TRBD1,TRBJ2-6,CASRQLPGQASSGANVLTF,TGTGCCAGCAGACAACTCCCCGGACAGGCCAGCTCTGGGGCCAACGTCCTGACTTTC
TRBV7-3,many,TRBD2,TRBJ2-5,CASSVLAWETQYF,TGTGCCAGCAGCGTACTAGCGTGGGAGACCCAGTACTTC
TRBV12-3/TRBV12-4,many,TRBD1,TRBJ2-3,CASSLSGTGIVRDTQYF,TGTGCCAGCAGTTTATCCGGGACAGGGATTGTCAGAGATACGCAGTATTTT
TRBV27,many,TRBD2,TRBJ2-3,CASTGLAGGPTDTQYF,TGTGCCAGTACGGGACTAGCGGGAGGGCCCACAGATACGCAGTATTTT
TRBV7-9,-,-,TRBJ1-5,CASSLGSAQHF,TGTGCCAGCAGCTTAGGTTCGGCCCAGCATTTT
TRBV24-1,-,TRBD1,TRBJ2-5,CATSDSTGTGLWETQYF,TGTGCCACCAGTGATTCTACCGGGACAGGGCTGTGGGAGACCCAGTACTTC
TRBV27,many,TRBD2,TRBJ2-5,CASSLEAGWWETQYF,TGTGCCAGCAGTTTAGAAGCGGGATGGTGGGAGACCCAGTACTTC
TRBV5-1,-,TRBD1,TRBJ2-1,CASSLGGQGRMEQFF,TGCGCCAGCAGCTTGGGCGGACAGGGCAGGATGGAGCAGTTCTTC
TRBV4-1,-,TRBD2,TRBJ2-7,CASSQGGLAGDEQYF,TGCGCCAGCAGCCAAGGAGGACTAGCGGGAGACGAGCAGTACTTC
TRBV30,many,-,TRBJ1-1,CAWTWGRGTEAFF,TGTGCCTGGACATGGGGCAGGGGCACTGAAGCTTTCTTT
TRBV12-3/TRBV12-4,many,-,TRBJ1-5,CASSFRAGNQPQHF,TGTGCCAGCAGTTTTCGGGCGGGCAATCAGCCCCAGCATTTT
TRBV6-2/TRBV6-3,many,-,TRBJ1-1,CASSYSEGNTEAFF,TGTGCCAGCAGTTACTCGGAGGGTAACACTGAAGCTTTCTTT
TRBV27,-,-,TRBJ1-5,CASSPGGNSNQPQHF,TGTGCCAGCAGCCCAGGCGGGAATAGCAATCAGCCCCAGCATTTT
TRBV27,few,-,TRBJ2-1,CASSQTRTEYRSYNEQFF,TGTGCCAGCAGTCAAACCCGGACAGAATATAGGTCCTACAATGAGCAGTTCTTC
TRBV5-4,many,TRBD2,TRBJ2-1,CASSLAGSGRAAYNEQFF,TGTGCCAGCAGCTTGGCCGGGAGCGGGAGGGCCGCCTACAATGAGCAGTTCTTC
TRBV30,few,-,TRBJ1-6,CAWSVPWGRDSPLHF,TGTGCCTGGAGTGTACCCTGGGGGAGGGATTCACCCCTCCACTTT
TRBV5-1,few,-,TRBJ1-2,CASSLGDIYGYTF,TGCGCCAGCAGCTTGGGGGACATCTATGGCTACACCTTC
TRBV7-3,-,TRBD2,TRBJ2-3,CASSLTGRLAVSTDTQYF,TGTGCCAGCAGCTTAACAGGTCGGCTAGCGGTTAGCACAGATACGCAGTATTTT
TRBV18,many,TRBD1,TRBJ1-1,CASSLMPLSDRATEAFF,TGTGCCAGCTCCCTAATGCCCCTCAGTGACAGGGCCACTGAAGCTTTCTTT
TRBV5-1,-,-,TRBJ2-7,CASSTGLLSYEQYF,TGCGCCAGCAGCACGGGACTTCTCTCCTACGAGCAGTACTTC
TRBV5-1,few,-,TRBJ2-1,CASSVRGTDNEQFF,TGTGCCAGCAGCGTCCGCGGAACAGACAATGAGCAGTTCTTC
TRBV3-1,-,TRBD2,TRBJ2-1,CASSQDPLAGNYNEQFF,TGCGCCAGCAGCCAAGATCCCCTAGCGGGTAACTACAATGAGCAGTTCTTC
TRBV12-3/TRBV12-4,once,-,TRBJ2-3,CASSLSAGVKADTQYF,TGTGCCAGCAGTTTATCTGCTGGAGTCAAAGCAGATACGCAGTATTTT
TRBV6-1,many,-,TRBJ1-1,CASHLGEGTEAFF,TGTGCCAGCCATCTCGGGGAGGGAACTGAAGCTTTCTTT
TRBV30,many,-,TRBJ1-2,CAWSVGNVEGYTF,TGTGCCTGGAGTGTGGGCAACGTAGAGGGCTACACCTTC
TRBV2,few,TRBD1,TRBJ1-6,CASIDRENSPLHF,TGTGCCAGCATAGACAGGGAGAACTCACCCCTCCACTTT
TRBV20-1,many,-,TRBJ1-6,CSARVSGAYNSPLHF,TGCAGTGCTAGAGTTTCAGGGGCTTATAATTCACCCCTCCACTTT
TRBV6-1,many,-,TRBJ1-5,CASRQLYSPKSKGQPQHF,TGTGCCAGCAGGCAACTTTACTCACCGAAAAGTAAGGGTCAGCCCCAGCATTTT
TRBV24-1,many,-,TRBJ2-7,CATSDAGFGEQYF,TGTGCCACCAGTGATGCAGGGTTTGGCGAGCAGTACTTC
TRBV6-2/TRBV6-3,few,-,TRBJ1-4,CASSLREVGEKLFF,TGTGCCAGCAGTTTGCGGGAGGTTGGTGAAAAACTGTTTTTT
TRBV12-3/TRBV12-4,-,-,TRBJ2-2,CASRASQGNGELFF,TGTGCCAGCAGAGCATCCCAGGGAAACGGGGAGCTGTTTTTT
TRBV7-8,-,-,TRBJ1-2,CASSSMGGTIGGYTF,TGTGCCAGCAGCTCTATGGGGGGCACTATCGGGGGCTACACCTTC
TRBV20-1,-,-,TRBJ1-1,CSATDRNTEAFF,TGCAGTGCAACCGACAGGAACACTGAAGCTTTCTTT
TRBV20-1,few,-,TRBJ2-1,CSAIWPAHPDEQFF,TGCAGTGCTATTTGGCCAGCCCACCCCGATGAGCAGTTCTTC
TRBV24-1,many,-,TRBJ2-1,CATSQQPTNNEQFF,TGTGCCACCAGTCAACAGCCAACGAACAATGAGCAGTTCTTC
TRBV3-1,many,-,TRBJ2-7,CASSQEGYEQYF,TGTGCCAGCAGCCAAGAAGGCTACGAGCAGTACTTC
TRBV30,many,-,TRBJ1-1,CAWSVLQAGEAFF,TGTGCCTGGAGTGTACTACAGGCCGGTGAAGCTTTCTTT
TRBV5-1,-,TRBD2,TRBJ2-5,CASRDYQTQYF,TGCGCCAGCCGGGACTATCAGACCCAGTACTTC
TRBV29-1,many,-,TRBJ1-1,CSVVPRQANTEAFF,TGCAGCGTCGTTCCCCGGCAGGCAAACACTGAAGCTTTCTTT
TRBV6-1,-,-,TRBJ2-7,CASSRSDSGGYEQYF,TGTGCCAGCAGTCGTTCCGACTCCGGAGGCTACGAGCAGTACTTC
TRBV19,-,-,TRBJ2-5,CASSIGGKLQETQYF,TGTGCCAGTAGTATAGGGGGCAAGCTTCAAGAGACCCAGTACTTC